This entry describes one TCR beta chain. Its specificity is not known. The sample originates from a study of CD8+ T cells in alopecia areata. Findings and limits, study-wide: Relative to normal scalp, lesional scalp, especially alopecia totalis/universalis, showed higher clonality. Possibly because of HLA-related factors, TCR sharing was less clear across patients than in mice.

The authors extracted RNA and reverse transcribed it into cDNA as the sequencing template. Assay: immunoSEQ multiplex PCR; the TCRdb copy retains only in-frame clones and omits some. The profile covers some 170,000 clones, with around three fifths appearing a single time and roughly 14% taken by the ten largest. This CDR3 has 11 amino acids. Germline V gene sequence: CDR1 SQVTM, CDR2 ANQGSEA. The V gene lost 4 bases and the J gene lost 8 bases, with 11 bases spanning the gap. The sequences come from CD4+ T cells sorted from blood, collected at week 0. The source is a human donor with alopecia areata. The chain carries TRBV29-1 and TRBJ1-2; the D is unclear. The CDR3 sequence: CSVVGSFGYTF. The CDR3 nucleotides read TGCAGCGTTGTGGGGTCCTTCGGCTACACCTTC.